This entry features one T cell receptor (beta chain) sequence. What it binds is not known. This sample was taken from a study of T cells expressing NK-cell markers. Overall study results and limits: In five to seven donors, dominant CD3+CD56+NKG2C+ clonotypes ranked among the top 10 CD8+ clonotypes.

With the 5' RACE reads reprocessed, TCRdb shows one record per CDR3 protein and no DNA. This table holds 300,000 to 450,000 distinct CDR3 sequences. The TCR sequence derives from a man between 18 and 69 years old in good health. The sample was blood T cells: a sorted CD56 or NKG2C T cell subset, CD4+ or CD8+ T cells, or bulk PBMC T cells (not recorded which).

The CDR3: CASSIVSRHSNQPQHF. The rearrangement joins TRBV19 to TRBJ1-5. This CDR3 region has 16 residues. Per the germline V gene, CDR1 is LNHDA and CDR2 is SQIVND (reference sequence).